The 16 T cell receptor beta chains listed next were all sequenced from one sample in a study of blood T cell repertoires in COVID-19. Sequencing used immunoSEQ multiplex PCR; TCRdb keeps in-frame clones, though not all of them. Of under 65,000 clones listed, 70% to 75% were seen once; the top ten hold 14%. The sequenced sample consisted of peripheral blood. The receptors originated from a woman aged 70 to 79 with acute or convalescent COVID-19.

The V call is TRBV5-4, the J call TRBJ1-1; 9 bases agree with TRBD1. V shed 4 bases, J shed 3 bases, and the junction held 13 bases outside the gene matches. Germline assignment: CDR1 SGHNT and CDR2 YYREEE (reference sequence). This CDR3 contains 17 residues. The CDR3 is CASSGGGPGQGHTEAFF. The CDR3, as DNA: TGTGCCAGCAGCGGGGGAGGACCGGGACAGGGACACACTGAAGCTTTCTTT. The whole variable domain, filled in from reference TRBV5-4 and TRBJ1-1, reads ETGVTQSPTHLIKTRGQQVTLRCSSQSGHNTVSWYQQALGQGPQFIFQYYREEENGRGNFPPRFSGLQFPNYSSELNVNALELDDSALYLCASSGGGPGQGHTEAFFGQGTRLTVV.

This clone was recorded only once. The V gene is TRBV4-2, the J gene TRBJ1-2; 9 nucleotides align to TRBD1. The ends lost 1 base at V and 4 bases at J; junction bases unmatched: 7. Germline V gene sequence: CDR1 LGHNA, CDR2 YNFKEQ. CDR3 length equals 16 residues. This CDR3 reads CASSQGGQGWVYGYTF. CDR3 nucleotides: TGTGCCAGCAGCCAAGGGGGACAGGGCTGGGTCTATGGCTACACCTTC.

This chain joins TRBV29-1 and TRBJ2-5, with 8 nucleotides matching TRBD1. Germline CDR1 SQVTM, CDR2 ANQGSEA. Trimming removed 4 bases from V and 4 bases from J; junction bases left unmatched: 2. The CDR3 has 12 residues. CDR3 amino acids: CSVGQGLETQYF. In DNA, the CDR3 is TGCAGCGTTGGACAGGGGTTAGAGACCCAGTACTTC.

This sequence joins TRBV6-2 or TRBV6-3 and TRBJ2-5; 9 bases align to TRBD1. This CDR3 region has 15 residues. The junction had 10 bases not matched to a gene; V was cut back by 6 bases and J by 5 bases. Germline V gene lookup returns CDR1 MNHEY and CDR2 SVGEGT. CDR3 DNA sequence: TGTGCCAGCAGCCCGACGGGACAGGGTGGGGAGACCCAGTACTTC. The encoded protein is CASSPTGQGGETQYF.

This clone was seen a single time. The genes are TRBV20-1 and TRBJ2-5; no reliable D call. V was cut by 6 bases and J by 5 bases, with 10 bases left in between. This CDR3 comprises 11 residues. The germline CDR1 and CDR2 sequences are DFQATT and SNEGSKA (reference sequence). In nucleotides, the CDR3 is TGCAGTGCCTCCGTGAGGGAGACCCAGTACTTC. Its translation is CSASVRETQYF.

V usage is TRBV19 and J usage is TRBJ2-3; tentatively, D is TRBD1 (6 bases). The germline CDR1 and CDR2 sequences are LNHDA and SQIVND (reference sequence). The V end lost 5 bases, the J end lost 2 bases, and 11 bases lay between the germline ends. The CDR3 extends over 14 amino acids. CDR3 loop: CASSSDRLTDTQYF. The CDR3, as DNA: TGTGCCAGTAGTTCGGACAGACTCACAGATACGCAGTATTTT.

The chain employs TRBV27 and TRBJ2-7; TRBD1 agrees at 7 bases. V was clipped by 6 bases and J by 1 base; unmatched bases: 6. CDR1 is MNHEY, CDR2 SMNVEV, per germline (reference sequence). The CDR3 contains 14 residues. DNA of the CDR3: TGTGCCAGCAGCCGCCGGGACAGTTCCTACGAGCAGTACGTC. Translating it yields CASSRRDSSYEQYV.

The chain combines TRBV19 with TRBJ1-2; TRBD1 matches 9 bases. Trimming removed 8 bases from V and 3 bases from J; junction bases left unmatched: 7. From germline, CDR1 is LNHDA and CDR2 SQIVND (reference sequence). The CDR3 has 14 amino acids. Here the CDR3 DNA reads TGTGCCAGTCACAAGGACAGGGGTTACTATGGCTACACCTTC. It specifies CASHKDRGYYGYTF.

This chain joins TRBV11-2 and TRBJ2-1; no clear D gene. V lost 2 bases, J lost 8 bases, and 4 bases lay in between. The germline V gene has CDR1 SGHAT and CDR2 FQNNGV. This CDR3 comprises 11 residues. DNA of the CDR3: TGTGCCAGCAGCTTACAATATGAGCAGTTCTTC. Translating gives CASSLQYEQFF.

This chain's CDR3 is CASSVGTGGRNEQFF. CDR3 nucleotides: TGTGCCAGCAGCGTCGGGACAGGGGGACGGAATGAGCAGTTCTTC. This chain joins TRBV9 and TRBJ2-1; 11 nucleotides line up with TRBD1. Trimming cost V 2 bases and J 7 bases; bases outside gene matches: 5. This CDR3 is built from 15 residues. In germline, CDR1 is SGDLS, CDR2 YYNGEE.

V and J are TRBV11-2 and TRBJ1-6, with no clear D. Deletions cut 6 bases from V and 10 bases from J, with 13 bases between. The length of the CDR3 is 13 residues. Germline V gene data show CDR1 as SGHAT and CDR2 as FQNNGV. The CDR3 region has the DNA TGTGCCAGCAGGGAGGGTGTTGGCTCACCCCTCCACTTT. Protein: CASREGVGSPLHF.

This clone was observed a single time. The gene calls are TRBV5-1 and TRBJ2-2; 8 bases line up with TRBD1. Losses at the gene ends were 6 bases for V and 4 bases for J; bases not matched to a gene: 5. The CDR3 is 14 residues long. CDR1 is SGHRS and CDR2 is YFSETQ in the germline V gene. The CDR3 DNA reads TGCGCCAGCAAAGGACAGGGAGGCACCGGGGAGCTGTTTTTT. This encodes CASKGQGGTGELFF.

The J gene is TRBJ2-6, the V gene TRBV29-1; no clear D. The V gene's germline CDR1 is SQVTM and CDR2 ANQGSEA. This CDR3 has 15 residues. Trimming stripped 4 bases from V and 1 base from J, with 11 bases between. The CDR3 spells CSVGAGSSGANVLTF. The CDR3 DNA sequence: TGCAGCGTTGGGGCAGGCTCTTCTGGGGCCAACGTCCTGACTTTC.

The V and J genes are TRBV4-1 and TRBJ2-7, with TRBD2 matching 8 bases. Germline CDR1 reads MGHRA; CDR2 reads YSYEKL. CDR3 length: 15 amino acids. J gave up 3 bases and V 5 bases, and 9 bases lay outside the gene matches. DNA of the CDR3: TGCGCCAGCAGCTACACTAGCGGAGTTGGCTACGAGCAGTACTTC. It translates to CASSYTSGVGYEQYF.

In its sample, this clone was seen once. The sample has other DNA sequences that encode this CDR3 too. V gene TRBV5-4 combines with J gene TRBJ2-3, with 8 bases matching TRBD2. After removal of 4 bases from V and 3 bases from J, the junction contained 7 bases not matched to a gene. Germline V gene lookup returns CDR1 SGHNT and CDR2 YYREEE (reference sequence). The CDR3 runs to 15 residues. This chain's CDR3 is CASSLGGGGTDTQYF. The DNA of the CDR3 is TGTGCCAGCAGCCTTGGGGGCGGGGGGACAGATACGCAGTATTTT.

The rearrangement links TRBV7-3 to TRBJ1-3, with D possibly TRBD1 on 5 matching bases. V was cut by 4 bases and J by 0 bases, with 28 bases left in between. The CDR3 consists of 21 residues. CDR1 SGHTA and CDR2 FQGTGA come from the germline V gene. CDR3 region: CASSSRVGRQYHSLSGNTIYF. CDR3 in DNA: TGTGCCAGCAGCTCCCGCGTCGGGAGACAGTACCATTCCCTCTCTGGAAACACCATATATTTT.